Below are 20 T cell receptor beta chains sequenced from a single sample in a study of cytomegalovirus exposure and HLA in healthy donors. Use of 60 Vbeta and 13 Jbeta primers characterized the PCR. TCRdb's table, derived via immunoSEQ multiplex PCR, lists solely in-frame clones and lacks some. Here the sample spans about 160,000 clones, about 86% being singletons. Sequenced material: PBMCs. Receptors originate from a woman aged 18-29 years in good health and CMV-seronegative.

The V and J genes are TRBV6-5 and TRBJ2-7; 9 positions match TRBD2. After removal of 0 bases from V and 8 bases from J, the junction contained 5 bases not matched to a gene. This CDR3 is 14 amino acids long. Germline loops: CDR1 MNHEY, CDR2 SVGAGI. The CDR3 DNA is TGTGCCAGCAGTTACTCGACTAGCGGCGGCCAGCAGTACTTC. This gives the protein CASSYSTSGGQQYF.

This sequence joins TRBV30 and TRBJ2-7; 7 bases are shared with TRBD1. Germline V gene data show CDR1 as GTSNPN and CDR2 as SVGIG (reference sequence). The CDR3 totals 11 residues. V gave up 5 bases and J gave up 6 bases; unmatched junction bases: 4. In DNA, the CDR3 is TGTGCCTGGGGGCGACAGGGCGAGCAGTACTTC. Protein product: CAWGRQGEQYF.

This clone was recorded only once. The chain combines TRBV13 with TRBJ1-2; the match to TRBD1 covers 7 bases. This CDR3 region has 14 residues. V shed 2 bases, J shed 4 bases, and the junction held 4 bases outside the gene matches. Germline V gene sequence: CDR1 PRHDT, CDR2 FYEKMQ (reference sequence). The CDR3 here is CASSLQGVGYGYTF. The CDR3 region has the DNA TGTGCCAGCAGCTTACAGGGGGTGGGCTATGGCTACACCTTC.

V and J are TRBV7-8 and TRBJ1-1; 9 nucleotides line up with TRBD1. Germline V gene data show CDR1 as SGHVS and CDR2 as FQNEAQ. The CDR3 contains 12 residues. The J segment lost 10 bases and the V segment lost 5 bases, leaving 5 bases of the junction unmatched. CDR3 coding DNA: TGTGCCAGCAGCCTCGGACAGGGGTTAGCTTTCTTT. This sequence encodes CASSLGQGLAFF.

The gene calls are TRBV19 and TRBJ1-2; possible D gene TRBD1, 6 bases. CDR3 length: 13 residues. The V gene's germline CDR1 is LNHDA and CDR2 SQIVND (reference sequence). V lost 6 bases and J lost 8, with 16 bases in between. The chain's CDR3 is CASSTRTANGYTF. CDR3 in DNA: TGTGCCAGTAGCACCCGGACAGCCAACGGCTACACCTTC.

The J gene is TRBJ2-7, the V gene TRBV29-1, with 10 bases aligning to TRBD1. The germline V gene has CDR1 SQVTM and CDR2 ANQGSEA. The J segment lost 3 bases and the V segment lost 5 bases, leaving 4 bases of the junction unmatched. The CDR3 is 13 amino acids. In DNA form, the CDR3 reads TGCAGCGTTCGGGACAGGGGAGACTACGAGCAGTACTTC. It translates to CSVRDRGDYEQYF.

The chain uses TRBV7-8 and TRBJ2-4; no reliable D call. Germline-derived CDR1 and CDR2 are SGHVS and FQNEAQ. V gave up 1 base and J gave up 0 bases, with 16 bases separating them. The CDR3 loop spans 18 amino acids. CDR3 nucleotides: TGTGCCAGCAGCTTAGTTACGGGTCAATCGCTAGCCAAAAACATTCAGTACTTC. It translates to CASSLVTGQSLAKNIQYF.

J is TRBJ2-5 and V is TRBV28; D gene unclear. The V gene's germline CDR1 is MDHEN and CDR2 SYDVKM. The CDR3 is 17 amino acids. V was pared by 7 bases and J by 6 bases, with 27 bases between. The CDR3 reads CASIPFGSRRVDKTQYF. CDR3 nucleotides: TGTGCCAGCATCCCATTCGGATCTAGGCGAGTGGATAAGACCCAGTACTTC.

This clone was seen a few times. The rearrangement links TRBV6-5 to TRBJ1-4, with D possibly being TRBD1 (6 bases). V lost 6 bases and J lost 8, with 10 bases in between. The length of the CDR3 is 12 residues. Germline V gene lookup returns CDR1 MNHEY and CDR2 SVGAGI. The CDR3 reads CASRDSHEKLFF. As DNA, the CDR3 is TGTGCCAGCAGGGACAGTCACGAAAAACTGTTTTTT.

The rearrangement uses TRBV21-1 and TRBJ2-1; the D call of TRBD2 is as the table states it, not checked on the DNA. TRBV21-1 is annotated as a pseudogene. This CDR3 is 15 amino acids long. DNA of the CDR3: TGTGCCAGCAGGTCTAGCGGGACCCCTCGCAATGAGCAGTTCTTC. Translating gives CASRSSGTPRNEQFF.

This sequence joins TRBV27 and TRBJ2-7, with D maybe TRBD1 (5 bases). Germline V gene data show CDR1 as MNHEY and CDR2 as SMNVEV (reference sequence). The CDR3 extends over 16 amino acids. Trimming stripped 2 bases from V and 6 bases from J, with 20 bases between. For the CDR3, the DNA is TGTGCCAGCAGTTTAAATCCCGGACACCCACCTGGCGAGCAGTACTTC. This encodes CASSLNPGHPPGEQYF.

This clone was counted between two and nine times. This chain uses TRBV18 with TRBJ2-6; the match to TRBD1 covers 9 bases. The germline V gene has CDR1 KGHSH and CDR2 LQKENI. The CDR3 has 17 amino acids. V lost 1 base to trimming and J lost 0 bases; unmatched junction nucleotides: 1. The CDR3 DNA sequence: TGTGCCAGCTCACCACAGGGACAGGGCTCTGGGGCCAACGTCCTGACTTTC. It yields the protein CASSPQGQGSGANVLTF.

The V gene is TRBV5-4, the J gene TRBJ1-2; maybe TRBD1 (6 bases). The CDR3 consists of 16 residues. The V gene's germline CDR1 is SGHNT and CDR2 YYREEE (reference sequence). V was trimmed by 5 bases and J by 6 bases, leaving 23 bases between them. Here the CDR3 reads CASSSTTGVRVDGYTF. DNA of the CDR3: TGTGCCAGCAGTAGCACGACAGGAGTTAGAGTTGATGGCTACACCTTC.

In this sample, this clone turned up a few times. This sequence joins TRBV6-1 and TRBJ1-4; TRBD1 agrees at 8 bases. This CDR3 is built from 14 residues. Germline V lookup: CDR1 MNHNS, CDR2 SASEGT. V lost 4 bases to trimming and J lost 8 bases; unmatched junction nucleotides: 6. CDR3 loop: CASSVGQGAEKLFF. CDR3 bases: TGTGCCAGCAGTGTTGGGCAGGGGGCAGAAAAACTGTTTTTT.

The rearrangement uses TRBV14 and TRBJ2-1; 8 bases are shared with TRBD1. The CDR3 is made up of 16 amino acids. The germline gives CDR1 SGHDN, CDR2 FVKESK. The J segment lost 3 bases and the V segment lost 0 bases, leaving 4 bases of the junction unmatched. CDR3 amino acids: CASSQDSGQGYNEQFF. The CDR3 DNA sequence: TGTGCCAGCAGCCAAGATTCAGGACAGGGCTACAATGAGCAGTTCTTC. Full variable domain (rest looked up from reference TRBV14 and TRBJ2-1): EAGVTQFPSHSVIEKGQTVTLRCDPISGHDNLYWYRRVMGKEIKFLLHFVKESKQDESGMPNNRFLAERTGGTYSTLKVQPAELEDSGVYFCASSQDSGQGYNEQFFGPGTRLTVL.

This clone was seen only once. J is TRBJ2-7 and V is TRBV19; D may be TRBD2 (5 bases). CDR3 length: 12 amino acids. Per the germline V gene, CDR1 is LNHDA and CDR2 is SQIVND (reference sequence). V was pared by 5 bases and J by 3 bases, with 8 bases between. The chain's CDR3 is CASSAGIYEQYF. The CDR3 DNA sequence: TGTGCCAGTAGTGCCGGGATCTACGAGCAGTACTTC.

Here the CDR3 DNA reads TGTGCTAGTGGTTTGGTACAATCAGATACGCAGTATTTT. It translates to CASGLVQSDTQYF. The genes are TRBV12-5 and TRBJ2-3, with D unclear. The germline gives CDR1 LGHNT, CDR2 FRNRAP. This CDR3 is built from 13 residues. Trimming took off 0 bases at V and 4 bases at J, with 5 bases between the two ends.

CDR3 coding DNA: TGTGCCAGCAAACAGGGTGGGAACACCGGGGAGCTGTTTTTT. Translated: CASKQGGNTGELFF. The V and J genes are TRBV6-5 and TRBJ2-2, with D perhaps TRBD1 (6 bases). The V and J ends lost 7 bases and 1 base respectively, with 10 bases between them. The CDR3 is made up of 14 amino acids. Germline CDR1 reads MNHEY; CDR2 reads SVGAGI.

The chain links TRBV7-3 to TRBJ2-2, with 12 positions matching TRBD2. The CDR3 length is 17 residues. The V segment lost 0 bases and the J segment 8 bases; nucleotides outside the gene matches: 7. Germline CDR1 is SGHTA and CDR2 is FQGTGA. The CDR3 DNA reads as TGTGCCAGCAGCTTAACGCTAGCGGGAGGGCCGGTGGGGGAGCTGTTTTTT. Translation: CASSLTLAGGPVGELFF.

V usage is TRBV19 and J usage is TRBJ1-3, with TRBD1 matching 9 bases. The CDR3 is made up of 14 amino acids. After removal of 5 bases from V and 2 bases from J, the junction contained 1 base not matched to a gene. The germline gives CDR1 LNHDA, CDR2 SQIVND (reference sequence). The CDR3 sequence is CASSDRGAGNTIYF. The CDR3 DNA reads TGTGCCAGTAGTGACAGGGGGGCTGGAAACACCATATATTTT.